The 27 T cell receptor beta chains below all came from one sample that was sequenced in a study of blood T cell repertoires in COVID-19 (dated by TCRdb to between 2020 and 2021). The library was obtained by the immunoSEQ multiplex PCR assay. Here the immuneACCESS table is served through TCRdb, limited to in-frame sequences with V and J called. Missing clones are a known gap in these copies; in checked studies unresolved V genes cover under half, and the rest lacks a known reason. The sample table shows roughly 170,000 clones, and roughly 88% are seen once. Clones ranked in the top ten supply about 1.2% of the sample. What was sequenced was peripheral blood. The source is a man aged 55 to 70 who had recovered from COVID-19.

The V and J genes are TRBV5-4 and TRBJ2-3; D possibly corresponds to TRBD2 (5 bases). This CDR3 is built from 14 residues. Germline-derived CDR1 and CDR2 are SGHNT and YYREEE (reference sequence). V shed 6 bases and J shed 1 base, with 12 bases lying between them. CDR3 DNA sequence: TGTGCCAGCACCGAGGGTAGGGGCACAGATACGCAGTATTTT. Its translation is CASTEGRGTDTQYF.

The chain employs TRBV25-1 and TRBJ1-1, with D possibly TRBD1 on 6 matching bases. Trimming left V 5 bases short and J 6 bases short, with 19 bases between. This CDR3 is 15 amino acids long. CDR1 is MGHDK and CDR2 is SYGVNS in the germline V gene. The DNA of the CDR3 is TGTGCCAGCAGTCTTGCAGGGAGGGGGTCGGCTGAAGCTTTCTTT. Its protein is CASSLAGRGSAEAFF.

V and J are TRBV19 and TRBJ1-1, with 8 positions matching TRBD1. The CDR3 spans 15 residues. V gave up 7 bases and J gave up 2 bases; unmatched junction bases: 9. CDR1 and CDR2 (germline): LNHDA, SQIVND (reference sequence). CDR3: CASTINDRGNTEAFF. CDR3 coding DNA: TGTGCCAGTACGATAAACGACAGGGGAAACACTGAAGCTTTCTTT.

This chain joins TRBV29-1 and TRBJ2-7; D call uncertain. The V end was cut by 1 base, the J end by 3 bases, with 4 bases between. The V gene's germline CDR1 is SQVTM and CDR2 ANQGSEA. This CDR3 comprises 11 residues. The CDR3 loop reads CSVEGDYEQYF. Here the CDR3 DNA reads TGCAGCGTTGAAGGAGACTACGAGCAGTACTTC.

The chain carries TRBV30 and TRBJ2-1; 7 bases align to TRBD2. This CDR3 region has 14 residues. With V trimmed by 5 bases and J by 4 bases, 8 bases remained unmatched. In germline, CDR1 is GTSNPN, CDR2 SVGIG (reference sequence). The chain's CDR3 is CAWGFGSGYNEQFF. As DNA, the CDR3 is TGTGCCTGGGGGTTTGGTAGCGGGTACAATGAGCAGTTCTTC. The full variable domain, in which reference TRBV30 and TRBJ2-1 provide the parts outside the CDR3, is SQTIHQWPATLVQPVGSPLSLECTVEGTSNPNLYWYRQAAGRGLQLLFYSVGIGQISSEVPQNLSASRPQDRQFILSSKKLLLSDSGFYLCAWGFGSGYNEQFFGPGTRLTVL.

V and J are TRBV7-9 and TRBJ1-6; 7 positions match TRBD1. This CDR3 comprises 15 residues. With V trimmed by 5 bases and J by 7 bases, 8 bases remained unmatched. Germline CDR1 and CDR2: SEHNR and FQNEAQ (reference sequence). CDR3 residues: CASSRNRGENSPLHF. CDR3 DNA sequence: TGTGCCAGCAGCAGAAACAGGGGTGAGAATTCACCCCTCCACTTT. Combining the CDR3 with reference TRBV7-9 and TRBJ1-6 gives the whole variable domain DTGVSQNPRHKITKRGQNVTFRCDPISEHNRLYWYRQTLGQGPEFLTYFQNEAQLEKSRLLSDRFSAERPKGSFSTLEIQRTEQGDSAMYLCASSRNRGENSPLHFGNGTRLTVT.

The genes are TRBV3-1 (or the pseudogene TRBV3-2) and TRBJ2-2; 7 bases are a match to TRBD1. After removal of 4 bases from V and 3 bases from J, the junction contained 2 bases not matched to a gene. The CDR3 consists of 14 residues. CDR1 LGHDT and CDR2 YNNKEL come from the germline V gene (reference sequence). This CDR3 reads CASSLTGYTGELFF. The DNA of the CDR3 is TGTGCCAGCAGCCTGACAGGGTACACCGGGGAGCTGTTTTTT.

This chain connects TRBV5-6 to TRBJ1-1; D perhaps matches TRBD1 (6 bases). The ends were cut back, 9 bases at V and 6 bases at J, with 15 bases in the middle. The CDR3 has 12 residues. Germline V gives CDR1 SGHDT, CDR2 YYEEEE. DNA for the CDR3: TGTGCCACCAGGGGAGGACACGCTGAAGCTTTCTTT. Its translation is CATRGGHAEAFF.

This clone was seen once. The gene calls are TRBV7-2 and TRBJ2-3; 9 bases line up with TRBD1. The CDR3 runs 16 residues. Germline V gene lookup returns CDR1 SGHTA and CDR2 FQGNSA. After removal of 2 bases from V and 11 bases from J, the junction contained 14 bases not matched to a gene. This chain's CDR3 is CASSLPKGQGGIGQYF. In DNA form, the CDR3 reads TGTGCCAGCAGCTTACCAAAGGGACAGGGAGGAATCGGGCAGTATTTT.

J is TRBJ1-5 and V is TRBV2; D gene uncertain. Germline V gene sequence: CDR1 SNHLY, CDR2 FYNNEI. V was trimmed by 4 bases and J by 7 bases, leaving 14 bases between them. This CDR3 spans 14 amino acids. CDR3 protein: CASSGTGSGQPQHF. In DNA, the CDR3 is TGTGCCAGCAGTGGGACGGGCTCGGGGCAGCCCCAGCATTTT.

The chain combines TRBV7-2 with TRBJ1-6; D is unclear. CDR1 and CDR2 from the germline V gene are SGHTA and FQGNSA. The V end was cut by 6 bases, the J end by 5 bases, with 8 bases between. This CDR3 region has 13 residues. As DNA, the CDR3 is TGTGCCAGCAGTCGAGATGATAATTCACCCCTCCACTTT. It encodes CASSRDDNSPLHF. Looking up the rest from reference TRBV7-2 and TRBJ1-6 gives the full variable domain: GAGVSQSPSNKVTEKGKDVELRCDPISGHTALYWYRQSLGQGLEFLIYFQGNSAPDKSGLPSDRFSAERTGGSVSTLTIQRTQQEDSAVYLCASSRDDNSPLHFGNGTRLTVT.

CDR3 amino acids: CASSDLDRRLKFF. Here the CDR3 DNA reads TGTGCCAGCAGTGACCTGGACAGGCGACTTAAGTTCTTC. The chain links TRBV6-1 to TRBJ2-1, with 7 bases fitting TRBD1. This CDR3 contains 13 residues. The ends lost 3 bases at V and 14 bases at J; junction bases unmatched: 10. CDR1 is MNHNS and CDR2 is SASEGT in the germline V gene.

CDR3 amino acids: CASSGRRTNEKLFF. Here the CDR3 DNA reads TGTGCCAGTAGTGGGCGCAGAACTAATGAAAAACTGTTTTTT. The chain has TRBV19 and TRBJ1-4; no reliable D call. Germline V gene lookup returns CDR1 LNHDA and CDR2 SQIVND (reference sequence). The CDR3 has 14 residues. V dropped 5 bases and J dropped 1 base, with 8 bases sitting between them.

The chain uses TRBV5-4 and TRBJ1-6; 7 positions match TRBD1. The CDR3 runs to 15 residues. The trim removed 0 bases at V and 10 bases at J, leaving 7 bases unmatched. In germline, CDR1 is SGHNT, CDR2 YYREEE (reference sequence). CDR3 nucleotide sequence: TGTGCCAGCAGCTTGGACTCAGGGGGTGAATCACCCCTCCACTTT. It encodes CASSLDSGGESPLHF.

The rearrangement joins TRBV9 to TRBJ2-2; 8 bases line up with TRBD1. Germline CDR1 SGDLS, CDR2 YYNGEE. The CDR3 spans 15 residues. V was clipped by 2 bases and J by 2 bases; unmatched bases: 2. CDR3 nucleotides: TGTGCCAGCAGCGTCGACAGGGGAAACACCGGGGAGCTGTTTTTT. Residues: CASSVDRGNTGELFF.

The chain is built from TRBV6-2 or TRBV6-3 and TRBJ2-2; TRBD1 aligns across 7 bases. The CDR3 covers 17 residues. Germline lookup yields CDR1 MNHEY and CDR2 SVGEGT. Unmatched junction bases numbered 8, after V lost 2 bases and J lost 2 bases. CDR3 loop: CASSYLRDSPNTGELFF. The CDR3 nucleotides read TGTGCCAGCAGTTACCTCCGGGACAGCCCTAACACCGGGGAGCTGTTTTTT.

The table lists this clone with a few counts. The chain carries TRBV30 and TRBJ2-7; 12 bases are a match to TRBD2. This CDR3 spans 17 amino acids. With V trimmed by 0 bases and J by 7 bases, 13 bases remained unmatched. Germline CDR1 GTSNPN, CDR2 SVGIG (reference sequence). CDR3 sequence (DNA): TGTGCCTGGAGTGTACTGTCTAGCGGGGGGGCTAGCCAGGAGCAGTACTTC. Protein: CAWSVLSSGGASQEQYF.

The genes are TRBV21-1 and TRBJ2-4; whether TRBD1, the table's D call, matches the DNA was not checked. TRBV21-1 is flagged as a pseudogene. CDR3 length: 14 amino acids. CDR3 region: CASTIRTGKNIQYF. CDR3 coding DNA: TGTGCCAGCACCATAAGGACAGGCAAAAACATTCAGTACTTC.

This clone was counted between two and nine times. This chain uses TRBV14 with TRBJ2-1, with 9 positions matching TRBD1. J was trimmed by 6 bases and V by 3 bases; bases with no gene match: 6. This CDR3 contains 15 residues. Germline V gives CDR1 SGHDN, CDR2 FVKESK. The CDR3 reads CASSQRDRGANEQFF. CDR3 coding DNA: TGTGCCAGCAGCCAGAGAGACAGGGGGGCCAATGAGCAGTTCTTC.

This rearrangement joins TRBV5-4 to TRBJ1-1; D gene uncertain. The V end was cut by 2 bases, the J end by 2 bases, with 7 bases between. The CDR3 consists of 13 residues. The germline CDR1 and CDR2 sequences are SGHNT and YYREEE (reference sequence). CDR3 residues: CASSFLTNTEAFF. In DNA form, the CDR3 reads TGTGCCAGCAGCTTTCTGACAAACACTGAAGCTTTCTTT.

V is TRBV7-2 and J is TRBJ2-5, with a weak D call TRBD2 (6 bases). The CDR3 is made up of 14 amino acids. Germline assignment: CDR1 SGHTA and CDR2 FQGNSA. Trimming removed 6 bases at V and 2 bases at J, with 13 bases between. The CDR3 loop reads CASSQTRAQETQYF. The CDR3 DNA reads TGTGCCAGCAGTCAGACTAGAGCTCAAGAGACCCAGTACTTC.

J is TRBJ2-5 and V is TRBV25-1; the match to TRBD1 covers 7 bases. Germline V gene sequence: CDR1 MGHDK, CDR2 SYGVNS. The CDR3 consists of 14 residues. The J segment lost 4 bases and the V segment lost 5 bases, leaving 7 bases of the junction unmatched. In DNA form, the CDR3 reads TGTGCCAGCAGTTCCACACAGGGGATAGAGACCCAGTACTTC. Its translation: CASSSTQGIETQYF.

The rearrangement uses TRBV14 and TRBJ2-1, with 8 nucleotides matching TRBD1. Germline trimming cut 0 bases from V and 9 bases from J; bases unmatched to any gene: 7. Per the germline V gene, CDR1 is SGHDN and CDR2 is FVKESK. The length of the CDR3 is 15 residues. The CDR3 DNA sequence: TGTGCCAGCAGCCAAGAAAGGACAGGGCGGGGTGAGCAGTTCTTC. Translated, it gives CASSQERTGRGEQFF. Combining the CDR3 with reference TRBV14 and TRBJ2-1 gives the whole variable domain EAGVTQFPSHSVIEKGQTVTLRCDPISGHDNLYWYRRVMGKEIKFLLHFVKESKQDESGMPNNRFLAERTGGTYSTLKVQPAELEDSGVYFCASSQERTGRGEQFFGPGTRLTVL.

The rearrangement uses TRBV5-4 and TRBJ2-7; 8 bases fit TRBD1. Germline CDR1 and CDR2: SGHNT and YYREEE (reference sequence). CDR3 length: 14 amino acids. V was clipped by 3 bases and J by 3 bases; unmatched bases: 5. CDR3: CASSSTGGSYEQYF. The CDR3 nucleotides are TGTGCCAGCAGCTCCACAGGGGGAAGCTACGAGCAGTACTTC.

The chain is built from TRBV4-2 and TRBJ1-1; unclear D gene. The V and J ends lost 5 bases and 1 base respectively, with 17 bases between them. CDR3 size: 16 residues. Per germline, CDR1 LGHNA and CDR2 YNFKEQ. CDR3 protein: CASSSTSRGGNTEAFF. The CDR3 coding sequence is TGTGCCAGCAGCTCGACAAGTCGAGGAGGGAACACTGAAGCTTTCTTT.

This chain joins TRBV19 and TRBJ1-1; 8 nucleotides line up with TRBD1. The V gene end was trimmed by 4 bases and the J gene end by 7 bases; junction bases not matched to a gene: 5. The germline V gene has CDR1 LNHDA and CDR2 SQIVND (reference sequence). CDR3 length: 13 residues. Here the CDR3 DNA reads TGTGCCAGTAGTAGGGGGACAGGCCTTGAAGCTTTCTTT. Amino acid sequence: CASSRGTGLEAFF.

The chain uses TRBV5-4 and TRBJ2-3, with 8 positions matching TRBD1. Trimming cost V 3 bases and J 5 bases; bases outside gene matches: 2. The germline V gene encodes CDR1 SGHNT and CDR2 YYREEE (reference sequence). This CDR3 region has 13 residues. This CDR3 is CASSSTGVDTQYF. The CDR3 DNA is TGTGCCAGCAGCTCGACAGGGGTAGATACGCAGTATTTT.